These 13 T cell receptor beta chains came from one sample sequenced in a study of cytomegalovirus exposure and HLA in healthy donors. The PCR made use of 60 Vbeta and 13 Jbeta primers. Clones were read by immunoSEQ multiplex PCR, and TCRdb kept only the in-frame ones, dropping some. The sample holds 120,000 to 150,000 clones; more than 75% are singletons and the top ten take 3.5% to 4%. The sequencing input was PBMCs. The source of these receptors is a young man in good health and CMV-seronegative.

V is TRBV28 and J is TRBJ1-2, with TRBD1 matching over 9 bases. The length of the CDR3 is 14 residues. The germline CDR1 and CDR2 sequences are MDHEN and SYDVKM. V lost 4 bases, J lost 2 bases, and 2 bases stayed unmatched. The CDR3 sequence is CASSSGTGNYGYTF. In nucleotides, the CDR3 is TGTGCCAGCAGTTCCGGGACAGGGAACTATGGCTACACCTTC.

This chain joins TRBV11-2 and TRBJ2-3, with D uncertain. V was cut by 2 bases and J by 0 bases, with 15 bases left in between. Germline CDR1 reads SGHAT; CDR2 reads FQNNGV. There are 17 residues in the CDR3. In nucleotides, the CDR3 is TGTGCCAGCAGCTTATATACTGGAGCCTCTAGCACAGATACGCAGTATTTT. Translating gives CASSLYTGASSTDTQYF.

The chain couples TRBV5-6 to TRBJ1-1; 8 bases fit TRBD1. The CDR3 has 15 residues. Trimming took 3 bases from V and 0 from J; bases not matched to a gene: 4. Germline CDR1 and CDR2: SGHDT and YYEEEE. The DNA for the CDR3 is TGTGCCAGCAGCTGGCGGACAGGGCTGAACACTGAAGCTTTCTTT. Residues: CASSWRTGLNTEAFF. Full variable domain (missing parts from reference TRBV5-6 and TRBJ1-1): DAGVTQSPTHLIKTRGQQVTLRCSPKSGHDTVSWYQQALGQGPQFIFQYYEEEERQRGNFPDRFSGHQFPNYSSELNVNALLLGDSALYLCASSWRTGLNTEAFFGQGTRLTVV.

The rearrangement joins TRBV19 to TRBJ1-6; D is unresolved. Germline CDR1 LNHDA, CDR2 SQIVND (reference sequence). The CDR3 covers 14 residues. Trimming left V 6 bases short and J 9 bases short, with 15 bases between. The CDR3 bases are TGTGCCAGTAGCCCCCAAGCAGGTACTTCACCCCTCCACTTT. It encodes CASSPQAGTSPLHF.

The table lists this clone with a few counts. V gene TRBV6-5 combines with J gene TRBJ2-5; D perhaps matches TRBD1 (5 bases). The CDR3 consists of 13 residues. Trimming removed 8 bases at V and 4 bases at J, with 14 bases between. CDR1 is MNHEY, CDR2 SVGAGI, per germline. Written as DNA, the CDR3 is TGTGCCAGCGGGGCTCCGGGTACAGAGACCCAGTACTTC. It specifies CASGAPGTETQYF.

The gene calls are TRBV10-2 and TRBJ2-7, with 7 bases aligning to TRBD1. There are 13 residues in the CDR3. Germline loops: CDR1 WSHSY, CDR2 SAAADI. J lost 6 bases, V lost 8 bases, and 10 bases had no gene match. The CDR3 DNA sequence: TGCGCCAGCGAACAGGGGACCGCAGGCGAGCAGTACTTC. It specifies CASEQGTAGEQYF.

The rearrangement links TRBV7-9 to TRBJ2-3, with TRBD2 identical over 10 bases. With V trimmed by 5 bases and J by 3 bases, 17 bases remained unmatched. Germline assignment: CDR1 SEHNR and CDR2 FQNEAQ (reference sequence). This CDR3 has 19 residues. The CDR3 sequence is CASSGNQGTSVGRTDTQYF. In DNA, the CDR3 is TGTGCCAGCAGCGGGAACCAAGGGACTAGCGTCGGAAGGACAGATACGCAGTATTTT. Together with reference TRBV7-9 and TRBJ2-3, the CDR3 gives the full variable domain: DTGVSQNPRHKITKRGQNVTFRCDPISEHNRLYWYRQTLGQGPEFLTYFQNEAQLEKSRLLSDRFSAERPKGSFSTLEIQRTEQGDSAMYLCASSGNQGTSVGRTDTQYFGPGTRLTVL.

The CDR3 DNA sequence: TGTGCCAGCAGAGTGCTAGCGGGAGTAGATACAGATACGCAGTATTTT. Translation gives CASRVLAGVDTDTQYF. The V gene is TRBV7-2, the J gene TRBJ2-3; 10 bases map to TRBD2. The length of the CDR3 is 16 residues. Trimming took 6 bases from V and 3 from J; bases not matched to a gene: 9. Germline-derived CDR1 and CDR2 are SGHTA and FQGNSA.

The chain has TRBV6-1 and TRBJ1-1, with D perhaps TRBD1 (5 bases). The ends were cut back, 2 bases at V and 0 bases at J, with 13 bases in the middle. In germline, CDR1 is MNHNS, CDR2 SASEGT. The CDR3 covers 16 residues. CDR3 DNA sequence: TGTGCCAGCAGTGAATTGCGGGGGGAGATGAACACTGAAGCTTTCTTT. Translation gives CASSELRGEMNTEAFF.

V gene TRBV5-8 combines with J gene TRBJ2-7, with 8 bases aligning to TRBD2. The CDR3 has 15 amino acids. V shed 1 base, J shed 0 bases, and the junction held 3 bases outside the gene matches. The germline V gene encodes CDR1 SGHTS and CDR2 YDEGEE. The CDR3 here is CASSLRSGSSYEQYF. CDR3 DNA: TGTGCCAGCAGCTTGAGGAGCGGGAGCTCCTACGAGCAGTACTTC. Full variable domain (rest looked up from reference TRBV5-8 and TRBJ2-7): EAGVTQSPTHLIKTRGQQATLRCSPISGHTSVYWYQQALGLGLQFLLWYDEGEERNRGNFPPRFSGRQFPNYSSELNVNALELEDSALYLCASSLRSGSSYEQYFGPGTRLTVT.

The chain is built from TRBV11-2 and TRBJ2-7; weak D call: TRBD2 (7 bases). Per the germline V gene, CDR1 is SGHAT and CDR2 is FQNNGV. This CDR3 comprises 15 residues. Between the trimmed V and J ends, which lost 1 base and 5 bases, there was a span of 15 bases. The CDR3 DNA reads as TGTGCCAGCAGCTTAGTGCGGGGGCGCATGAACGAGCAGTACTTC. Encoded protein: CASSLVRGRMNEQYF.

This chain connects TRBV5-6 to TRBJ1-4; D may be TRBD1 (5 bases). The V gene's germline CDR1 is SGHDT and CDR2 YYEEEE. V was shortened by 5 bases and J by 4 bases, with 12 bases between the two germline ends. The CDR3 is 14 residues long. The CDR3: CASRYLGRNEKLFF. The CDR3 DNA is TGTGCCAGCAGATATTTGGGGCGTAATGAAAAACTGTTTTTT.

The V call is TRBV18, the J call TRBJ2-5; TRBD1 matches at 7 bases. This CDR3 is 14 amino acids long. After removal of 5 bases from V and 5 bases from J, the junction contained 8 bases not matched to a gene. Germline V gives CDR1 KGHSH, CDR2 LQKENI. The CDR3 spells CASSLTGPRETQYF. For the CDR3, the DNA is TGTGCCAGCTCATTGACAGGGCCGAGGGAGACCCAGTACTTC.